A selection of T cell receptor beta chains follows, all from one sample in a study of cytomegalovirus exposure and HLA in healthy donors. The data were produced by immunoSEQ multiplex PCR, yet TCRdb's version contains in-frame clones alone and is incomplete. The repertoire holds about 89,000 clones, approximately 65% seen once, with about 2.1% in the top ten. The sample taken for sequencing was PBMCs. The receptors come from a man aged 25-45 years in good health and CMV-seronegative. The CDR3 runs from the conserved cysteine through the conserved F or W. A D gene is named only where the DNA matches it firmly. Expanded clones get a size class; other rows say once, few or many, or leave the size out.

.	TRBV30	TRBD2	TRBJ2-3	CARTSGVRADTQYF	TGTGCCCGAACTAGCGGGGTTCGGGCAGATACGCAGTATTTT
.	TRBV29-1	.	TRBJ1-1	CSAAGQCEAFF	TGCAGCGCCGCTGGACAGTGTGAAGCTTTCTTT
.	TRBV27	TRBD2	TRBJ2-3	CASWTGRFSGLPRDTQYF	TGTGCCAGTTGGACGGGACGGTTTTCGGGACTACCACGGGATACGCAGTATTTT
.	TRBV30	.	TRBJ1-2	CAWSVLPAQGFVGYTF	TGTGCCTGGAGTGTCCTTCCGGCCCAGGGGTTTGTGGGCTACACCTTC
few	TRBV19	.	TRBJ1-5	CASTELAGWGNQPQHF	TGTGCCAGTACCGAGTTGGCGGGATGGGGCAATCAGCCCCAGCATTTT
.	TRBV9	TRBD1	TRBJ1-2	CASSANSRDSSDFYGYTF	TGTGCCAGCAGCGCTAACTCACGGGACAGTTCAGACTTCTATGGCTACACCTTC
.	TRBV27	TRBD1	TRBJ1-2	CASATGRYYNGYTF	TGTGCCAGCGCGACAGGGCGATACTATAATGGCTACACCTTC
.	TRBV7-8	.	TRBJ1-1	CASSLGPLATEAFF	TGTGCCAGCAGCTTAGGCCCTTTGGCCACTGAAGCTTTCTTT
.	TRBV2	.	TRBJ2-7	CASLGKLYEQYF	TGTGCCAGCCTCGGGAAGCTCTACGAGCAGTACTTC
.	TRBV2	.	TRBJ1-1	CASSYRAEAFF	TGTGCCAGCAGTTACAGGGCTGAAGCTTTCTTT
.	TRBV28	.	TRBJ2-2	CASRVSENTGELFF	TGTGCCAGCAGGGTCAGTGAGAACACCGGGGAGCTGTTTTTT
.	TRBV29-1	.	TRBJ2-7	CSASDRYYEQYF	TGCAGTGCCAGCGACAGATACTACGAGCAGTACTTC
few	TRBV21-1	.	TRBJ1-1	CASSKRSGQGQNTEAFF	TGTGCCAGCAGCAAAAGATCGGGGCAGGGACAGAACACTGAAGCTTTCTTT
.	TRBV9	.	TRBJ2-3	CASSATGTPTDTQYF	TGTGCCAGCAGCGCGACGGGGACTCCCACAGATACGCAGTATTTT
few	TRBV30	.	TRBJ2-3	CAWSVQAYTQYF	TGTGCCTGGAGTGTACAGGCCTATACGCAGTATTTT
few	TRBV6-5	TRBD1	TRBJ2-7	CASSHRDRGTYEQYF	TGTGCCAGCAGTCACCGGGACAGGGGTACATACGAGCAGTACTTC
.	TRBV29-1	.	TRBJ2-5	CSVEDPYRGSYQETQYF	TGCAGCGTTGAAGATCCTTATAGGGGATCTTACCAAGAGACCCAGTACTTC
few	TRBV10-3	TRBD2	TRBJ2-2	CAIRTSSNTGELFF	TGTGCCATCAGGACTAGCTCTAACACCGGGGAGCTGTTTTTT
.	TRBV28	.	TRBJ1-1	CASSHTAFSPGDPEAFF	TGTGCCAGCAGCCATACCGCTTTTTCACCAGGGGACCCTGAAGCTTTCTTT
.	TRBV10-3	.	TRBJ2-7	CAISESAYEQYF	TGTGCCATCAGTGAGTCCGCGTACGAGCAGTACTTC
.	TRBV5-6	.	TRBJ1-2	CASSLGHLANYGYTF	TGTGCCAGCAGCTTGGGCCACCTAGCTAACTATGGCTACACCTTC
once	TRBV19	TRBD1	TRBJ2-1	CASSIAGQGYNEQFF	TGTGCCAGTAGTATCGCTGGACAGGGTTACAATGAGCAGTTCTTC
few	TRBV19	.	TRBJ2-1	CASSTGGVANEQFF	TGTGCCAGTAGTACGGGCGGGGTCGCCAATGAGCAGTTCTTC
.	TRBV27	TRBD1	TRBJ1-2	CASSQQGEGYTF	TGTGCCAGCAGTCAACAGGGGGAAGGCTACACCTTC
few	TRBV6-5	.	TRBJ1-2	CASSSGSRNGYTF	TGTGCCAGCAGTTCAGGGTCGAGGAATGGCTACACCTTC
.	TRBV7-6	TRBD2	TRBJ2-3	CASSLGGGPGDTQYF	TGTGCCAGCAGCTTAGGCGGGGGGCCTGGAGATACGCAGTATTTT
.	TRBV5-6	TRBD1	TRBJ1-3	CASSLGTGVWGNTIYF	TGTGCCAGCAGCTTGGGGACAGGGGTATGGGGAAACACCATATATTTT
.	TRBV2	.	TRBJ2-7	CASSEAIRGEQYF	TGTGCCAGCAGTGAAGCAATCCGGGGGGAGCAGTACTTC
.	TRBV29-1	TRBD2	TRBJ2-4	CSVEDRSGRAKLAKNIQYF	TGCAGCGTTGAAGATCGAAGCGGGAGGGCTAAACTAGCCAAAAACATTCAGTACTTC
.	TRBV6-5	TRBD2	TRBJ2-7	CASSHISGGAHEQYF	TGTGCCAGCAGCCATATTAGCGGGGGGGCGCACGAGCAGTACTTC
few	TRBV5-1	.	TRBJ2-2	CASSLAGTLNTGELFF	TGCGCCAGCAGCTTGGCCGGGACACTAAACACCGGGGAGCTGTTTTTT
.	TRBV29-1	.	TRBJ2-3	CSVPSGLSDTQYF	TGCAGCGTCCCAAGCGGGCTCTCAGATACGCAGTATTTT
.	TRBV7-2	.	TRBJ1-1	CASSSKAGANTEAFF	TGTGCCAGCAGCTCCAAAGCGGGAGCGAACACTGAAGCTTTCTTT
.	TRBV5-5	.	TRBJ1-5	CASSWTDNQPQHF	TGTGCCAGCAGCTGGACAGACAATCAGCCCCAGCATTTT
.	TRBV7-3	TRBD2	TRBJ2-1	CASSLAGGVHNEQFF	TGTGCCAGCAGTTTAGCGGGAGGGGTGCACAATGAGCAGTTCTTC
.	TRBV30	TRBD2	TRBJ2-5	CAWAGTSALPYF	TGTGCCTGGGCCGGGACTAGCGCCCTGCCTTACTTC
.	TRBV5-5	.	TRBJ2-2	CASSPGQSNTGELFF	TGTGCCAGCAGTCCGGGACAATCGAACACCGGGGAGCTGTTTTTT
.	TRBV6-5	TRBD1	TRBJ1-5	CASKQTGVDNQPQHF	TGTGCCAGCAAGCAGACAGGGGTTGACAATCAGCCCCAGCATTTT
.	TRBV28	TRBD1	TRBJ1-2	CASSPAGTGGYTF	TGTGCCAGCAGCCCCGCCGGGACAGGTGGCTACACCTTC
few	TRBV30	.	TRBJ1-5	CAFSPGGLRQPQHF	TGTGCCTTCTCCCCGGGAGGGCTTCGGCAGCCCCAGCATTTT